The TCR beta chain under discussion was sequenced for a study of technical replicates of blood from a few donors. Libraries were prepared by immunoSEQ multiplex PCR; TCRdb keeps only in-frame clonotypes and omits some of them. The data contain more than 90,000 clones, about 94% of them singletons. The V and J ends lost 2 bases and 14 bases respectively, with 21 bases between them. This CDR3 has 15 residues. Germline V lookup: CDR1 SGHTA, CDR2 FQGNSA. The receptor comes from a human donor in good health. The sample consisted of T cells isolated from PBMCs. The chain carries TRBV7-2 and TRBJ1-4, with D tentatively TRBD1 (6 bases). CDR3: CASSLFSTSGHHLFF. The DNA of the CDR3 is TGTGCCAGCAGCTTATTTAGTACATCGGGACACCACCTGTTTTTT.